The clone carrying this T cell receptor beta chain has more than one count but fewer than ten. Antigen unknown. This sample was taken from a study of T-cell memory formation after mild COVID-19. Findings and limits, study-wide: Clones contracting over day 15 to 85 were CD4/CD8 balanced, with later expanders leaning CD4+.

Germline CDR1 SGHRS, CDR2 YFSETQ. The CDR3 loop spans 16 amino acids. The V gene end was trimmed by 3 bases and the J gene end by 4 bases; junction bases not matched to a gene: 6. Barcoded TCR alpha and TCR beta cDNA libraries with UMIs came from 5'RACE using constant-segment primers. TCRdb redid the calling of the 5' RACE reads with MiXCR, one entry per CDR3 protein. The table includes about 55,000 distinct CDR3 sequences, 9.5% detected once. The clonotype was recovered from a young man who had mild COVID-19 (a few samples of this study predate the infection). Cell type and time point are not known. This chain links TRBV5-1 with TRBJ2-1; 11 bases match TRBD1. The sequencing input was PBMCs or a T cell subset sorted from them (not recorded which). DNA of the CDR3: TGCGCCAGCAGCTGGGGGACAGGGGGTTGGTACAATGAGCAGTTCTTC. It codes for CASSWGTGGWYNEQFF.